This T cell receptor (beta chain) was sequenced for a study of control samples from healthy donors and cancer patients. TCRdb keeps only in-frame clones here, not all; method: immunoSEQ multiplex PCR. This sample has roughly 73,000 clones, with nearly 85% found just once. Germline trimming cut 5 bases from V and 6 bases from J; bases unmatched to any gene: 12. The CDR3 loop spans 15 amino acids. Germline lookup yields CDR1 LNHNV and CDR2 YYDKDF (reference sequence). Specimen: blood. J is TRBJ2-7 and V is TRBV15, with 8 bases matching TRBD1. The sequence came from a man aged 50-60 years in good health. CDR3 nucleotides: TGTGCCACCAGCGGGTCCGGACAGGGCACGGGCGAGCAGTACTTC. Its translation is CATSGSGQGTGEQYF.